What follows are 19 T cell receptor beta chains derived from one specimen sequenced in a study of human T cells and chemical hapten exposure. TCRdb processed the RACE reads anew with MiXCR; each CDR3 protein has one entry. The sample carries about 360,000 distinct CDR3 sequences, more than 4.5% recorded once. The time point denotes: patch test 1, 2 weeks after DPC sensitization. Sample treatment: therapeutic diphenylcyclopropenone sensitization with weekly scalp DPC. The sequences come from whole blood, collected in connection with sensitization to the hapten diphenylcyclopropenone (DPC). These receptors were collected from a woman in her forties or fifties with alopecia areata. Some clones in this sample may be carry-over from other donors' samples.

This clonotype has at least ten counts. V and J are TRBV29-1 and TRBJ2-1, with 7 nucleotides matching TRBD2. V lost 5 bases and J lost 5; bases outside the gene matches: 12. Germline-derived CDR1 and CDR2 are SQVTM and ANQGSEA. The CDR3 consists of 15 residues. CDR3 in DNA: TGCAGCGTTCCCTCACCTAGCGGATGGAACAATGAGCAGTTCTTC. Its translation is CSVPSPSGWNNEQFF.

The genes are TRBV6-2 or TRBV6-3 and TRBJ1-2; the D is unclear. Deletions cut 6 bases from V and 0 bases from J, with 14 bases between. Germline V gene lookup returns CDR1 MNHEY and CDR2 SVGEGT. The CDR3 runs to 15 residues. The CDR3 DNA is TGTGCCAGCAGCCCCGGACGGACTCCTAACTATGGCTACACCTTC. It is translated as CASSPGRTPNYGYTF.

This clonotype turned up a few times. The rearrangement links TRBV4-1 to TRBJ1-5, with D tentatively TRBD1 (5 bases). V shed 2 bases and J shed 5 bases, with 13 bases lying between them. CDR1 is MGHRA and CDR2 is YSYEKL in the germline V gene. The CDR3 consists of 15 residues. The CDR3 sequence is CASSQWQGGDQPQHF. In DNA form, the CDR3 reads TGCGCCAGCAGCCAATGGCAGGGCGGGGATCAGCCCCAGCATTTT.

This clonotype appeared many times. The J gene is TRBJ1-2, the V gene TRBV4-1; weak D call: TRBD1 (5 bases). CDR1 is MGHRA, CDR2 YSYEKL, per germline. The V and J ends lost 1 base and 4 bases respectively, with 22 bases between them. The CDR3 runs to 18 residues. The CDR3 protein is CASSQVDFGGFSPYGYTF. The CDR3 DNA reads as TGCGCCAGCAGCCAAGTAGATTTTGGGGGATTCTCCCCCTATGGCTACACCTTC.

This rearrangement joins TRBV11-2 to TRBJ2-1; 8 positions match TRBD2. Germline CDR1 and CDR2: SGHAT and FQNNGV. After removal of 5 bases from V and 7 bases from J, the junction contained 7 bases not matched to a gene. This CDR3 region has 14 residues. CDR3 sequence (DNA): TGTGCCAGCAGCCCATTGGCGGGGGGTAATGAGCAGTTCTTC. It codes for CASSPLAGGNEQFF.

This clonotype was counted ten times or more. The chain is built from TRBV5-1 and TRBJ1-1, with a possible D match to TRBD1 (5 bases). The CDR3 spans 13 residues. Germline loops: CDR1 SGHRS, CDR2 YFSETQ. Trimming cost V 0 bases and J 4 bases, with 7 bases left between them. The DNA for the CDR3 is TGCGCCAGCAGCTTGGGACAGTCCACTGAAGCTTTCTTT. Translated, it gives CASSLGQSTEAFF.

Only a few counts were recorded for this clonotype. The chain is built from TRBV5-4 and TRBJ2-5; D not certain. Per germline, CDR1 SGHNT and CDR2 YYREEE (reference sequence). Deletions cut 3 bases from V and 4 bases from J, with 10 bases between. This CDR3 spans 13 amino acids. The CDR3 bases are TGTGCCAGCAGCTCCCCCCTGGGAGAGACCCAGTACTTC. It translates to CASSSPLGETQYF.

This clonotype was seen a few times. The chain combines TRBV20-1 with TRBJ1-6; D gene ambiguous. Trimming pared 3 bases from V and 3 bases from J, leaving 12 bases between. This CDR3 spans 15 amino acids. The germline gives CDR1 DFQATT, CDR2 SNEGSKA (reference sequence). This CDR3 reads CSASSSNNYNSPLHF. DNA for the CDR3: TGCAGTGCTAGCTCCAGTAATAACTATAATTCACCCCTCCACTTT.

The table lists this clonotype with a few counts. The chain employs TRBV25-1 and TRBJ1-5; D uncertain. The V end was cut by 1 base, the J end by 7 bases, with 5 bases between. The germline gives CDR1 MGHDK, CDR2 SYGVNS. The CDR3 is 12 residues long. CDR3 loop: CASSELGQPQHF. CDR3 DNA sequence: TGTGCCAGCAGTGAATTGGGACAGCCCCAGCATTTT.

Ten or more counts support this clonotype. The J gene is TRBJ1-1, the V gene TRBV7-9, with TRBD1 identical over 8 bases. Trimming at V came to 5 bases and at J to 4 bases, leaving 3 bases not matched to a gene. The CDR3 runs 13 residues. CDR1 and CDR2 (germline): SEHNR, FQNEAQ (reference sequence). The CDR3 reads CASSETGGTEAFF. The CDR3 DNA is TGTGCCAGCAGCGAAACAGGGGGCACTGAAGCTTTCTTT.

The chain is built from TRBV2 and TRBJ1-5; D not certain. CDR3 length equals 14 residues. CDR1 is SNHLY, CDR2 FYNNEI, per germline. V lost 6 bases to trimming and J lost 2 bases, with 11 bases between them. This CDR3 is CASRTGRGNQPQHF. CDR3 nucleotides: TGTGCCAGCAGAACGGGTCGTGGCAATCAGCCCCAGCATTTT. Supplemented by reference TRBV2 and TRBJ1-5, the full variable domain reads EPEVTQTPSHQVTQMGQEVILRCVPISNHLYFYWYRQILGQKVEFLVSFYNNEISEKSEIFDDQFSVERPDGSNFTLKIRSTKLEDSAMYFCASRTGRGNQPQHFGDGTRLSIL.

The table lists this clonotype with many counts. The rearrangement joins TRBV20-1 to TRBJ1-5, with D unresolved. V lost 3 bases and J 2 bases, leaving 5 bases between the germline ends. The germline CDR1 and CDR2 sequences are DFQATT and SNEGSKA (reference sequence). The CDR3 runs to 12 residues. The CDR3 DNA follows: TGCAGTGCTAGTCTTGGCAATCAGCCCCAGCATTTT. Encoded protein: CSASLGNQPQHF.

There are a few counts of this clonotype. The chain links TRBV6-1 to TRBJ1-1, with D maybe TRBD1 (6 bases). This CDR3 comprises 16 residues. CDR1 is MNHNS, CDR2 SASEGT, per germline. Between the trimmed V and J ends, which lost 5 bases and 3 bases, there was a span of 19 bases. The chain's CDR3 is CASSHTSGGGDTEAFF. The CDR3, as DNA: TGTGCCAGCAGTCACACAAGTGGGGGCGGTGACACTGAAGCTTTCTTT.

With regard to this clonotype: This may be a read error, as it is one base from a much larger clone. This chain connects TRBV9 to TRBJ1-3; D unresolved. Deletions cut 0 bases from V and 3 bases from J, with 7 bases between. The CDR3 covers 14 residues. Germline-derived CDR1 and CDR2 are SGDLS and YYNGEE. CDR3: CASSVVGIGNTIYF. The CDR3 nucleotides read TGTGCCAGCAGCGTAGTAGGTATTGGAAACACCATATATTTT.

This clonotype was found a few times. The V and J genes are TRBV14 and TRBJ1-2; weak D call: TRBD1 (6 bases). Per the germline V gene, CDR1 is SGHDN and CDR2 is FVKESK. V lost 3 bases and J lost 6, with 17 bases in between. The CDR3 is made up of 15 amino acids. CDR3 nucleotide sequence: TGTGCCAGCAGCCATGATCTCAGGGGTTTCGATGGCTACACCTTC. Its protein is CASSHDLRGFDGYTF.

This clonotype was counted ten times or more. V gene TRBV4-1 combines with J gene TRBJ1-4; 7 bases agree with TRBD1. There are 18 residues in the CDR3. The germline V gene has CDR1 MGHRA and CDR2 YSYEKL. V was pared by 1 base and J by 7 bases, with 15 bases of the junction left unmatched. The CDR3 protein is CASSQAPPRGGSGEKLFF. In nucleotides, the CDR3 is TGCGCCAGCAGCCAAGCCCCCCCCCGAGGGGGCTCAGGTGAAAAACTGTTTTTT.

This clonotype was seen a handful of times. The chain carries TRBV29-1 and TRBJ1-1; no clear D gene. Trimming took 4 bases from V and 6 from J, leaving 6 bases between them. CDR3 length: 10 residues. Germline assignment: CDR1 SQVTM and CDR2 ANQGSEA. For the CDR3, the DNA is TGCAGCGTTGTAGAGTCTGAAGCTTTCTTT. This codes for CSVVESEAFF.

This clonotype was observed at least ten times. The V call is TRBV4-1, the J call TRBJ2-2; 7 nucleotides line up with TRBD2. This CDR3 has 14 amino acids. Germline V gives CDR1 MGHRA, CDR2 YSYEKL. V lost 5 bases, J lost 6 bases, and 6 bases stayed unmatched. The CDR3 reads CASSKTSFAGELFF. In DNA, the CDR3 is TGCGCCAGCAGCAAGACTAGCTTCGCCGGGGAGCTGTTTTTT.

CDR3 region: CASSPSYREEQYF. The CDR3 region has the DNA TGTGCCAGCAGCCCGTCTTACAGGGAAGAGCAGTACTTC. The J gene is TRBJ2-7, the V gene TRBV3-1, with D possibly TRBD1 on 6 matching bases. From germline, CDR1 is LGHDT and CDR2 YNNKEL (reference sequence). V lost 4 bases to trimming and J lost 7 bases, with 14 bases between them. The CDR3 loop spans 13 amino acids.